A single sample is the source of the 30 T cell receptor beta chains below, sequenced in a study of blood T cells in healthy people across ages. The second PCR ran about 7 to 12 cycles with a sample-barcoded 5' primer and J-beta primers. Each CDR3 protein gets one entry after TCRdb re-called the 5' RACE reads with MiXCR. The sample yields 1.5 million to 2 million distinct CDR3 sequences, almost 35% seen once. Sequencing used blood. Every receptor here comes from a woman in her 30s in good health.

J is TRBJ2-1 and V is TRBV3-1; no definite D call. The CDR3 sequence is 13 residues long. The germline V gene has CDR1 LGHDT and CDR2 YNNKEL (reference sequence). Between the trimmed V and J ends, which lost 1 base and 8 bases, there was a span of 9 bases. In nucleotides, the CDR3 is TGTGCCAGCAGCCAAGTGATAGCCTATGAGCAGTTCTTC. As protein: CASSQVIAYEQFF.

This sequence joins TRBV7-9 and TRBJ2-3; the match to TRBD2 covers 9 bases. CDR1 is SEHNR and CDR2 is FQNEAQ in the germline V gene (reference sequence). V was pared by 4 bases and J by 0 bases, with 5 bases of the junction left unmatched. This CDR3 contains 16 residues. As DNA, the CDR3 is TGTGCCAGCAGCTACCGACTAGCGGCTAGCACAGATACGCAGTATTTT. Translated: CASSYRLAASTDTQYF.

This clonotype was counted a few times. This rearrangement joins TRBV5-1 to TRBJ2-7, with D possibly being TRBD1 (5 bases). Trimming removed 4 bases at V and 4 bases at J, with 24 bases between. Germline V CDR1 and CDR2: SGHRS, YFSETQ. The CDR3 consists of 17 residues. CDR3 nucleotides: TGCGCCAGCAGCACCTGGGCATCCCTTGGGGCCATTTACGAGCAGTACTTC. Translation: CASSTWASLGAIYEQYF.

There are a few counts of this clonotype. This chain uses TRBV7-2 with TRBJ2-7; 7 bases map to TRBD2. Germline values: CDR1 SGHTA, CDR2 FQGNSA. V shed 3 bases and J 0 bases; nucleotides not matched to a gene: 5. This CDR3 comprises 15 residues. CDR3 DNA sequence: TGTGCCAGCAGCTTCGGACTAGGGAGCTCCTACGAGCAGTACTTC. It codes for CASSFGLGSSYEQYF. Full variable domain (outside the CDR3, taken from reference TRBV7-2 and TRBJ2-7): GAGVSQSPSNKVTEKGKDVELRCDPISGHTALYWYRQSLGQGLEFLIYFQGNSAPDKSGLPSDRFSAERTGGSVSTLTIQRTQQEDSAVYLCASSFGLGSSYEQYFGPGTRLTVT.

In regard to this clonotype: A junction end diverges from the germline sequence, so it may reflect a read error. This chain connects TRBV6-5 to TRBJ2-7; 10 nucleotides match TRBD1. Germline-derived CDR1 and CDR2 are MNHEY and SVGAGI. The CDR3 is 15 residues long. The CDR3 coding sequence is TGTGCCAGCAGTAAGGGACAGGGGATTGGTTACGAGCTGTACTTC. This sequence encodes CASSKGQGIGYELYF.

This clonotype was seen just once. The junction departs from germline at one end; a sequencing error may be responsible. The chain couples TRBV7-9 to TRBJ2-7; D may be TRBD2 (5 bases). This CDR3 has 13 amino acids. Germline V gene lookup returns CDR1 SEHNR and CDR2 FQNEAQ (reference sequence). CDR3 bases: TGCGCCAGCAGCCGATGGACTGAGTGCGAGCAGTACTTC. Translating it yields CASSRWTECEQYF.

The V gene is TRBV4-1, the J gene TRBJ2-7, with D uncertain. V lost 1 base and J lost 0, with 10 bases in between. Germline CDR1 and CDR2: MGHRA and YSYEKL. The CDR3 extends over 15 amino acids. CDR3 loop: CASSQVSLTSYEQYF. The CDR3, as DNA: TGCGCCAGCAGCCAAGTAAGTTTGACCTCCTACGAGCAGTACTTC.

The gene calls are TRBV5-1 and TRBJ2-5; D is uncertain. The CDR3 is 13 residues long. V gave up 2 bases and J gave up 1 base, with 6 bases separating them. From germline, CDR1 is SGHRS and CDR2 YFSETQ. CDR3 residues: CASSFQAQETQYF. The CDR3 DNA sequence: TGCGCCAGCAGCTTTCAAGCCCAAGAGACCCAGTACTTC.

The chain employs TRBV20-1 and TRBJ1-1; possibly TRBD1 for D (5 bases). V was clipped by 3 bases and J by 4 bases, with 18 bases between them. The CDR3 extends over 15 amino acids. Germline V gene data show CDR1 as DFQATT and CDR2 as SNEGSKA (reference sequence). This chain's CDR3 is CSASIDRDQGTEAFF. The CDR3 DNA reads TGCAGTGCTAGTATCGATCGGGACCAGGGCACTGAAGCTTTCTTT.

At least ten counts were recorded for this clonotype. The V gene is TRBV25-1, the J gene TRBJ2-7; the D is unclear. The CDR3 is made up of 13 amino acids. Germline V gene sequence: CDR1 MGHDK, CDR2 SYGVNS. Trimming shortened V by 6 bases and J by 0 bases, and 9 bases separated the two germline ends. The CDR3 sequence: CASRPQASYEQYF. DNA of the CDR3: TGTGCCAGCAGACCCCAGGCCTCCTACGAGCAGTACTTC.

The V call is TRBV18, the J call TRBJ1-2, with D perhaps TRBD1 (6 bases). V dropped 3 bases and J dropped 4 bases, with 9 bases sitting between them. Germline V gene sequence: CDR1 KGHSH, CDR2 LQKENI. The CDR3 totals 13 residues. CDR3 DNA sequence: TGTGCCAGCTCACCCGGGGGCGCCTATGGCTACACCTTC. Protein sequence: CASSPGGAYGYTF.

The chain employs TRBV6-1 and TRBJ1-2; a possible D gene is TRBD1 (5 bases). Germline CDR1 MNHNS, CDR2 SASEGT. The CDR3 runs to 15 residues. V lost 2 bases to trimming and J lost 2 bases, with 12 bases between them. The CDR3 loop reads CASSELSGRNYGYTF. The CDR3 nucleotides are TGTGCCAGCAGTGAATTGTCAGGGAGAAACTATGGCTACACCTTC.

There are many counts of this clonotype. The V gene is TRBV21-1, the J gene TRBJ2-1; the table's D call, TRBD1, has no DNA check behind it. TRBV21-1 is shown as a pseudogene. The CDR3 runs 14 residues. CDR3 nucleotides: TGTGCCAGCGCGGGACAGAGCTCCTACAATGAGCAGTTCTTC. Its protein is CASAGQSSYNEQFF.

A note on this clonotype: At one end the junction does not follow the germline gene, possibly because of a read error. The chain is built from TRBV9 and TRBJ2-5; D possibly corresponds to TRBD2 (6 bases). The CDR3 totals 14 residues. Germline V gene sequence: CDR1 SGDLS, CDR2 YYNGEE. CDR3 coding DNA: TGTACCAGCAGCGTCGCCGGGAGCCAAGAGGCCCAGTACTTC. Encoded protein: CTSSVAGSQEAQYF. Complete variable domain (other parts from reference TRBV9 and TRBJ2-5): DSGVTQTPKHLITATGQRVTLRCSPRSGDLSVYWYQQSLDQGLQFLIQYYNGEERAKGNILERFSAQQFPDLHSELNLSSLELGDSALYFCTSSVAGSQEAQYFGPGTRLLVL.

Concerning this clonotype itself: Just one base apart from a much larger clone, this may be a read error. V is TRBV29-1 and J is TRBJ2-7; D is perhaps TRBD1 (5 bases). Between the trimmed V and J ends, which lost 4 bases and 0 bases, there was a span of 7 bases. Germline V gene data show CDR1 as SQVTM and CDR2 as ANQGSEA. The CDR3 totals 12 residues. CDR3 nucleotides: TGCAGCGTTGCCAGGGTCTCCTACGAGCAGTACTTC. Its translation: CSVARVSYEQYF.

The chain combines TRBV7-6 with TRBJ2-5, with D perhaps TRBD2 (6 bases). The germline V gene has CDR1 SGHVS and CDR2 FNYEAQ. The CDR3 is made up of 15 amino acids. The ends were cut back, 5 bases at V and 2 bases at J, with 15 bases in the middle. This chain's CDR3 is CASSTRLGPQETQYF. The CDR3 nucleotides are TGTGCCAGCAGCACCCGACTAGGCCCGCAAGAGACCCAGTACTTC.

The table lists this clonotype with a few counts. J is TRBJ2-7 and V is TRBV30; unclear D gene. The CDR3 is 15 residues long. V lost 3 bases, J lost 0 bases, and 15 bases lay in between. CDR1 is GTSNPN, CDR2 SVGIG, per germline (reference sequence). The DNA of the CDR3 is TGTGCCTGGAGGAGGTTTACTGTCCCCTCCTACGAGCAGTACTTC. Its translation is CAWRRFTVPSYEQYF.

This clonotype appeared a few times. CDR3 in DNA: TGTGCCAGCAGCGAAGCGGGACACTACGAGCAGTACTTC. This sequence encodes CASSEAGHYEQYF. The chain joins TRBV6-2 or TRBV6-3 to TRBJ2-7, with D perhaps TRBD2 (7 bases). CDR1 and CDR2 from the germline V gene are MNHEY and SVGEGT. The V end was cut by 6 bases, the J end by 3 bases, with 12 bases between. The CDR3 runs to 13 residues.

The CDR3 DNA is TGTGCCAGCGGGCAAGACACGGAGCAGTTCTTC. Its translation: CASGQDTEQFF. The rearrangement uses TRBV7-6 and TRBJ2-1; no clear D gene. CDR1 SGHVS and CDR2 FNYEAQ come from the germline V gene. V dropped 8 bases and J dropped 10 bases, with 12 bases sitting between them. The CDR3 runs to 11 residues. Full variable domain (missing parts from reference TRBV7-6 and TRBJ2-1): GAGVSQSPRYKVTKRGQDVALRCDPISGHVSLYWYRQALGQGPEFLTYFNYEAQQDKSGLPNDRFSAERPEGSISTLTIQRTEQRDSAMYRCASGQDTEQFFGPGTRLTVL.

The sample holds a few counts of this clonotype. The V gene is TRBV15, the J gene TRBJ2-2, with 12 bases lining up with TRBD2. CDR3 length equals 19 residues. Unmatched junction bases numbered 12, after V lost 3 bases and J lost 4 bases. Germline assignment: CDR1 LNHNV and CDR2 YYDKDF (reference sequence). The CDR3 loop is CATSSPGLLAGGVTGELFF. Written as DNA, the CDR3 is TGTGCCACCAGCAGCCCGGGGCTCCTAGCGGGAGGGGTCACCGGGGAGCTGTTTTTT.

J is TRBJ2-7 and V is TRBV6-6; 8 bases agree with TRBD1. The CDR3 is 14 residues long. The germline gives CDR1 MNHNY, CDR2 SVGAGI (reference sequence). The V segment lost 6 bases and the J segment 1 base; nucleotides outside the gene matches: 5. The CDR3 loop reads CASRARGLSYEQYF. The DNA of the CDR3 is TGTGCCAGCAGGGCCAGGGGGCTATCCTACGAGCAGTACTTC.

This clonotype was recorded at least ten times. The CDR3, as DNA: TGTGCCAGCAGCGCGGGAGTTGGCTACGAGCAGTACTTC. Residues: CASSAGVGYEQYF. The V and J genes are TRBV9 and TRBJ2-7, with D possibly being TRBD2 (6 bases). In germline, CDR1 is SGDLS, CDR2 YYNGEE. Trimming shortened V by 3 bases and J by 3 bases, and 10 bases separated the two germline ends. There are 13 residues in the CDR3. Variable domain in full (rest from reference TRBV9 and TRBJ2-7): DSGVTQTPKHLITATGQRVTLRCSPRSGDLSVYWYQQSLDQGLQFLIQYYNGEERAKGNILERFSAQQFPDLHSELNLSSLELGDSALYFCASSAGVGYEQYFGPGTRLTVT.

The rearrangement joins TRBV3-1 to TRBJ2-1; D possibly corresponds to TRBD2 (6 bases). The germline gives CDR1 LGHDT, CDR2 YNNKEL (reference sequence). V was pared by 9 bases and J by 9 bases, with 21 bases between. The CDR3 sequence is 14 residues long. The chain's CDR3 is CASTPGVSFGEQFF. The CDR3 coding sequence is TGTGCCAGTACCCCGGGGGTTAGTTTCGGTGAGCAGTTCTTC.

The chain combines TRBV10-3 with TRBJ1-2; no reliable D call. V lost 1 base and J lost 1, with 13 bases in between. Looked up from germline, CDR1 is ENHRY and CDR2 is SYGVKD. This CDR3 contains 16 residues. CDR3 in amino acids: CAISELEALFNYGYTF. CDR3 coding DNA: TGTGCCATCAGTGAGTTAGAGGCCCTCTTTAACTATGGCTACACCTTC.

This clonotype was seen repeatedly, ten times or more. The chain joins TRBV5-1 to TRBJ2-7; a weak D match, TRBD2 (7 bases). With 4 bases removed from V and 2 bases from J, the gap between germline ends came to 16 bases. The CDR3 length is 15 residues. CDR1 and CDR2 from the germline V gene are SGHRS and YFSETQ. The CDR3 region has the DNA TGCGCCAGCAGCCCCGGGGGGACACGAGCCTACGAGCAGTACTTC. Translation gives CASSPGGTRAYEQYF.

The rearrangement joins TRBV4-1 to TRBJ1-2; D is perhaps TRBD1 (6 bases). This CDR3 is 14 amino acids long. Germline V CDR1 and CDR2: MGHRA, YSYEKL. The V and J ends lost 1 base and 3 bases respectively, with 9 bases between them. CDR3 protein: CASSQVDRYYGYTF. The CDR3 DNA sequence: TGCGCCAGCAGCCAAGTGGACAGATACTATGGCTACACCTTC.

The chain links TRBV20-1 to TRBJ1-4; tentative D call: TRBD1 (6 bases). CDR3 length equals 11 residues. Germline-derived CDR1 and CDR2 are DFQATT and SNEGSKA (reference sequence). Trimming stripped 6 bases from V and 7 bases from J, with 9 bases between. The CDR3: CSAGRGEKLFF. The CDR3 DNA reads as TGCAGTGCGGGCAGGGGTGAAAAACTGTTTTTT.

The V call is TRBV12-3 or TRBV12-4, the J call TRBJ2-1; TRBD2 matches at 9 bases. The V gene end was trimmed by 5 bases and the J gene end by 8 bases; junction bases not matched to a gene: 13. CDR3 size: 16 residues. This CDR3 reads CASSLPRVAGVHEQFF. CDR3 in DNA: TGTGCCAGCAGTCTTCCTAGGGTAGCGGGAGTCCATGAGCAGTTCTTC.

This clonotype showed up many times. The chain links TRBV27 to TRBJ1-1, with a tentative D call TRBD1 (5 bases). CDR1 is MNHEY, CDR2 SMNVEV, per germline (reference sequence). V was clipped by 8 bases and J by 3 bases, with 22 bases between them. This CDR3 has 16 amino acids. CDR3 sequence: CASGTLRGFRDTEAFF. The CDR3 bases are TGTGCCAGCGGGACCCTCCGGGGGTTTAGGGACACTGAAGCTTTCTTT.

The chain couples TRBV5-6 to TRBJ1-1; D call uncertain. V was cut by 1 base and J by 1 base, with 8 bases left in between. The CDR3 spans 14 residues. Germline lookup yields CDR1 SGHDT and CDR2 YYEEEE. CDR3 loop: CASSLWGKNTEAFF. As DNA, the CDR3 is TGTGCCAGCAGCTTGTGGGGAAAGAACACTGAAGCTTTCTTT.